Listed here is a single TCR beta chain. This record belongs to a study of CD8 T cells in Susac syndrome. The CDR3 is 13 amino acids. Between the trimmed V and J ends, which lost 7 bases and 6 bases, there was a span of 14 bases. From germline, CDR1 is SNHLY and CDR2 FYNNEI. RNA was extracted with the RNeasy kit, and a quantity of about 0.5 to 1 ug was reverse transcribed using random hexamers. TCR beta CDR3 was amplified by immunoSEQ multiplex PCR. This amplification extended across 54 Vbeta and 13 Jbeta segments. TCRdb analysed the immunoSEQ multiplex PCR reads with MiXCR anew, one entry per CDR3 protein. The table includes around 77,000 distinct CDR3 sequences, over 95% detected once.

The V gene is TRBV2, the J gene TRBJ2-3, with D perhaps matching TRBD1 or TRBD2 (5 bases each). The TCR sequence derives from a human donor with multiple sclerosis. The sample consisted of CD4+ T cells from PBMCs. CDR3 protein: CASTGPPADTQYF. DNA for the CDR3: TGTGCCAGCACGGGACCCCCGGCGGATACGCAGTATTTT.